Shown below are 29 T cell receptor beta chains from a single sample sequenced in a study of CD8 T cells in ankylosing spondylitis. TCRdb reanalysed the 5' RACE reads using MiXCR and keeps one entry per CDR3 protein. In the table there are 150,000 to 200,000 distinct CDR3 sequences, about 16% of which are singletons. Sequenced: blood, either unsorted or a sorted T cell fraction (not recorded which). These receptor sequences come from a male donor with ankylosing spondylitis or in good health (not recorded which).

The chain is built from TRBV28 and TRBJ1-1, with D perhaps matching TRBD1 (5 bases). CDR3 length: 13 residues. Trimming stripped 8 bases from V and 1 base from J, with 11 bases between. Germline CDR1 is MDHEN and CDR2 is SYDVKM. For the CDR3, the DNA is TGTGCCAGCCGGACAAATCAGAACACTGAAGCTTTCTTT. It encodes CASRTNQNTEAFF.

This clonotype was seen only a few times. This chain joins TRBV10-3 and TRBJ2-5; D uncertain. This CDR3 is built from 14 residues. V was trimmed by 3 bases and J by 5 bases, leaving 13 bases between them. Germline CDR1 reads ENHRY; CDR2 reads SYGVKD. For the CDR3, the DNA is TGTGCCATCAGTGACGCGGCAGGTGGGGAGACCCAGTACTTC. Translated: CAISDAAGGETQYF.

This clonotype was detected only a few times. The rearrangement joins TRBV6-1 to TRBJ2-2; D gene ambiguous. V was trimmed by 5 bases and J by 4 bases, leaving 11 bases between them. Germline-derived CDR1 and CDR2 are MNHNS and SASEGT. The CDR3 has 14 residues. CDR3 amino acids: CASSRGGATGELFF. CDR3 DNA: TGTGCCAGCAGTCGTGGCGGAGCCACCGGGGAGCTGTTTTTT.

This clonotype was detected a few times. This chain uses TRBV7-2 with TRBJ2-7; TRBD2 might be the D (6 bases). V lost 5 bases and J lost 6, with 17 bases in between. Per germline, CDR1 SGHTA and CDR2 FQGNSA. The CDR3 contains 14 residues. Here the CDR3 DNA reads TGTGCCAGCAGCCCGCCGGGACTTTCTGGCGAGCAGTACTTC. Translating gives CASSPPGLSGEQYF.

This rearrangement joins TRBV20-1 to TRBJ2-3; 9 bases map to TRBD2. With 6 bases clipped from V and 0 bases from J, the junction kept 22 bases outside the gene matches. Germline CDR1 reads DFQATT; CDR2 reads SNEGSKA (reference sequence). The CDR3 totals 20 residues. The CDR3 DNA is TGCAGTGCCCATAGCTTATTATTGCGACTAGCGGACTCTAGCACAGATACGCAGTATTTT. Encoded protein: CSAHSLLLRLADSSTDTQYF.

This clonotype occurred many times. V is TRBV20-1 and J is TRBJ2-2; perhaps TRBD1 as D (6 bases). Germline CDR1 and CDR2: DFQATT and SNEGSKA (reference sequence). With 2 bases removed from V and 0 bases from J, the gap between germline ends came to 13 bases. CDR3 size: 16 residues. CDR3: CSARPPGHPNTGELFF. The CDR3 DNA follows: TGCAGTGCTAGACCACCGGGACACCCGAACACCGGGGAGCTGTTTTTT.

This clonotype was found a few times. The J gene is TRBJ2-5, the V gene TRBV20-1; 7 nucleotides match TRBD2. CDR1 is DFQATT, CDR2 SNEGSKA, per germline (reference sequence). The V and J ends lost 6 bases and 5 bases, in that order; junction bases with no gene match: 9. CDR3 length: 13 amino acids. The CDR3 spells CSAEGGGSETQYF. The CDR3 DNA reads TGCAGTGCCGAAGGTGGCGGGAGCGAGACCCAGTACTTC.

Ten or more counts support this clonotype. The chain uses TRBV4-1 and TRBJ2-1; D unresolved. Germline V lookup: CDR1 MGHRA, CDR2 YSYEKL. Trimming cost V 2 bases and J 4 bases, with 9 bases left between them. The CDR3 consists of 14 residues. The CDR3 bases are TGCGCCAGCAGCCAATCCGCGGTTTACAATGAGCAGTTCTTC. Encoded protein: CASSQSAVYNEQFF.

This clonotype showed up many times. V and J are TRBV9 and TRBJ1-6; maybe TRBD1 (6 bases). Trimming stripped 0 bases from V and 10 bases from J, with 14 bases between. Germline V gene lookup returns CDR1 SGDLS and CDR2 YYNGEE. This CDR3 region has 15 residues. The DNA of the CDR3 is TGTGCCAGCAGCGTAGAAGGGGGGCGCGAATCACCCCTCCACTTT. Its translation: CASSVEGGRESPLHF.

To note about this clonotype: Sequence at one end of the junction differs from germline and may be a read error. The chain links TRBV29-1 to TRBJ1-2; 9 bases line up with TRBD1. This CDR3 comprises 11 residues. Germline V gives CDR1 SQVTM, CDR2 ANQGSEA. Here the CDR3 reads CSVLTGTGKRF. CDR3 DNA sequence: TGCAGCGTGCTGACCGGGACAGGGAAACGCTTC.

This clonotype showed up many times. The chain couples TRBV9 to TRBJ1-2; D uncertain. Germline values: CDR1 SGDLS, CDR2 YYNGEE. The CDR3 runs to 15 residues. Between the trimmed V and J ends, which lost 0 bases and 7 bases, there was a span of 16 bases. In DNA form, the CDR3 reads TGTGCCAGCAGCGTAGTGGGTCTGGGAGAGCGTGGCTACACCTTC. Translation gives CASSVVGLGERGYTF.

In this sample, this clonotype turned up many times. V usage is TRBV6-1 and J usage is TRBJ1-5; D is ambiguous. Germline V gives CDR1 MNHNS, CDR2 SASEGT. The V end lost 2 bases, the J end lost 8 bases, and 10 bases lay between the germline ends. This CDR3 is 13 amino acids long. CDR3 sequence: CASSEPLLEPQHF. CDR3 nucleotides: TGTGCCAGCAGTGAACCCCTGCTAGAGCCCCAGCATTTT.

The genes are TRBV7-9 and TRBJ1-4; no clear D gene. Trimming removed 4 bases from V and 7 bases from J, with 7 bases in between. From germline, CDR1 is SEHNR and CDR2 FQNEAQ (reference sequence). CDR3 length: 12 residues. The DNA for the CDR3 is TGTGCCAGCAGCTCCGGCAGTGAAAAACTGTTTTTT. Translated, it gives CASSSGSEKLFF.

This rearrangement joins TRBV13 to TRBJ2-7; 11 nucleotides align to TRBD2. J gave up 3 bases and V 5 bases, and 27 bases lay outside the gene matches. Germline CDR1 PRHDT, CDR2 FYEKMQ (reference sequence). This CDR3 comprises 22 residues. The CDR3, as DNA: TGTGCCAGCAGCCATCCTCCCGGGACAGTGAGTGAGACTAGCGGGATGATCTACGAGCAGTACTTC. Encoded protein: CASSHPPGTVSETSGMIYEQYF.

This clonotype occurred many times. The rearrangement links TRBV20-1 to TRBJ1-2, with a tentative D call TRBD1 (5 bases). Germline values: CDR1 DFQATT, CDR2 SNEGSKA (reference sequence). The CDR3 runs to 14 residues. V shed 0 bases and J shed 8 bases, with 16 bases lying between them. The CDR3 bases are TGCAGTGCTAGAGATGGGGCAGGCCTCATCGGCTACACCTTC. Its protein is CSARDGAGLIGYTF.

CDR3 in DNA: TGTGCCACCCACGGAATGGTCTGGGGCTACACCTTC. Encoded protein: CATHGMVWGYTF. The chain joins TRBV6-5 to TRBJ1-2, with D uncertain. The ends were cut back, 10 bases at V and 8 bases at J, with 17 bases in the middle. The CDR3 extends over 12 amino acids. Germline CDR1 is MNHEY and CDR2 is SVGAGI.

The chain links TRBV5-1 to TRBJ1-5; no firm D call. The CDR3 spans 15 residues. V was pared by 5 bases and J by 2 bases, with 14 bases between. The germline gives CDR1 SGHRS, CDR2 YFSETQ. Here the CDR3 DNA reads TGCGCCAGCAGTGAGGGAACAGCCCGCAATCAGCCCCAGCATTTT. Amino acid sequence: CASSEGTARNQPQHF.

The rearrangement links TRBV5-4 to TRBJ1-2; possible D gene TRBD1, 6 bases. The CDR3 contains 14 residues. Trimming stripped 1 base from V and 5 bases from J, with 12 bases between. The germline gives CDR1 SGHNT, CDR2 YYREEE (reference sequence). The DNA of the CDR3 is TGTGCCAGCAGCTTGCTCAGGACAGAATATGGCTACACCTTC. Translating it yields CASSLLRTEYGYTF.

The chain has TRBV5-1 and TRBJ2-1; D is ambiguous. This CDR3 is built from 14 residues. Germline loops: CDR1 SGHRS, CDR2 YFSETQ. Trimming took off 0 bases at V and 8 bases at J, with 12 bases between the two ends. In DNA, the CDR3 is TGCGCCAGCAGCTTGGAACTTGGGGATGATGAGCAGTTCTTC. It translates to CASSLELGDDEQFF.

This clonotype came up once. For the CDR3, the DNA is TGTGCCAGCAGCCCCGGGACACACTACAATGAGCAGTTCTTC. Residues: CASSPGTHYNEQFF. The J gene is TRBJ2-1, the V gene TRBV14, with D possibly being TRBD1 (6 bases). Trimming stripped 4 bases from V and 3 bases from J, with 10 bases between. The germline V gene has CDR1 SGHDN and CDR2 FVKESK. CDR3 size: 14 residues.

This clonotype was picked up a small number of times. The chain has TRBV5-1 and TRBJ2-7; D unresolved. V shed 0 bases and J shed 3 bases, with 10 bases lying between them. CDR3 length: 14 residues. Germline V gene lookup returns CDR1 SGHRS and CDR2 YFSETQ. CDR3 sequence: CASSLEASSYEQYF. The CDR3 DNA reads TGCGCCAGCAGCTTGGAGGCCTCCAGCTACGAGCAGTACTTC.

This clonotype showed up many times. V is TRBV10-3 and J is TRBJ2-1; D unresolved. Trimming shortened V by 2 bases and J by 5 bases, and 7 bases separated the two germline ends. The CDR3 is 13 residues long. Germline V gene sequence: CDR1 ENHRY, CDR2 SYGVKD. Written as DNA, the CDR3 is TGTGCCATCAGTGAGAGGCCAAACAATGAGCAGTTCTTC. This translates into CAISERPNNEQFF.

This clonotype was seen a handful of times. DNA for the CDR3: TGCGCCAGCAGCCTTGTCCCGGACGGCAAAAACATTCAGTACTTC. This translates into CASSLVPDGKNIQYF. The chain has TRBV5-1 and TRBJ2-4; no clear D gene. The CDR3 runs 15 residues. In germline, CDR1 is SGHRS, CDR2 YFSETQ. V was trimmed by 4 bases and J by 3 bases, leaving 14 bases between them.

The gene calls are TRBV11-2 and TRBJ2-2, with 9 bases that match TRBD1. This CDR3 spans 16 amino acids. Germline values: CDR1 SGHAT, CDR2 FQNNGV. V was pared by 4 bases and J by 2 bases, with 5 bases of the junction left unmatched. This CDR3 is CASSSNRGRNTGELFF. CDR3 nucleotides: TGTGCCAGCAGCTCGAACAGGGGGCGCAACACCGGGGAGCTGTTTTTT.

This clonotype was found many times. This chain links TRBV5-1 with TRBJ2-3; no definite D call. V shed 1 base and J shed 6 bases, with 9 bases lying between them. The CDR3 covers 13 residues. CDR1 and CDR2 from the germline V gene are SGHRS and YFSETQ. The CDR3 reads CASSLRRLDTQYF. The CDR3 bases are TGCGCCAGCAGCTTGCGTCGCTTGGATACGCAGTATTTT.

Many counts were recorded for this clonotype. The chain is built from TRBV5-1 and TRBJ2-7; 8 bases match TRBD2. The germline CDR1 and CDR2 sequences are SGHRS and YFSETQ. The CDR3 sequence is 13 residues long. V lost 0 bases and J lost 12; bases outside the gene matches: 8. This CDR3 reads CASSLELASGPYF. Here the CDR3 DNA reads TGCGCCAGCAGCTTGGAGCTGGCTAGCGGGCCGTACTTC. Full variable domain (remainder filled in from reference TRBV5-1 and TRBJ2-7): KAGVTQTPRYLIKTRGQQVTLSCSPISGHRSVSWYQQTPGQGLQFLFEYFSETQRNKGNFPGRFSGRQFSNSRSEMNVSTLELGDSALYLCASSLELASGPYFGPGTRLTVT.

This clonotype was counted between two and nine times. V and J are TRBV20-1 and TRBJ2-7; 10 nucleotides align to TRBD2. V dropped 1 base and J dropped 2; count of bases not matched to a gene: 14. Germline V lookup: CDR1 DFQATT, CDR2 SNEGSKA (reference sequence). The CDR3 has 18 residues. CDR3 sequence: CSARAPGLAISLAYEQYF. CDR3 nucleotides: TGCAGTGCTAGAGCCCCGGGACTAGCGATATCCCTAGCCTACGAGCAGTACTTC.

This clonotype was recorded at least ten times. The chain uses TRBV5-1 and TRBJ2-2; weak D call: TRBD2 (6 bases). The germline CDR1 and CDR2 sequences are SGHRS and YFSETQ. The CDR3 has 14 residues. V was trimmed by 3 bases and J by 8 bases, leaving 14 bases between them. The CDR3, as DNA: TGCGCCAGCAGCTCCAGAGGGGACTCGGGGGAGCTGTTTTTT. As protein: CASSSRGDSGELFF.

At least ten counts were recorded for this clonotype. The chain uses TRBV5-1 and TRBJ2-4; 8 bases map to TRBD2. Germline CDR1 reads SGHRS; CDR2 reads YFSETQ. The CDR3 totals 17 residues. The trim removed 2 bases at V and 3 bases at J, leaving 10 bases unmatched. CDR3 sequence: CASSLGSSGSVKNIQYF. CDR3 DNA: TGCGCCAGCAGCTTAGGATCCAGCGGGAGTGTCAAAAACATTCAGTACTTC.